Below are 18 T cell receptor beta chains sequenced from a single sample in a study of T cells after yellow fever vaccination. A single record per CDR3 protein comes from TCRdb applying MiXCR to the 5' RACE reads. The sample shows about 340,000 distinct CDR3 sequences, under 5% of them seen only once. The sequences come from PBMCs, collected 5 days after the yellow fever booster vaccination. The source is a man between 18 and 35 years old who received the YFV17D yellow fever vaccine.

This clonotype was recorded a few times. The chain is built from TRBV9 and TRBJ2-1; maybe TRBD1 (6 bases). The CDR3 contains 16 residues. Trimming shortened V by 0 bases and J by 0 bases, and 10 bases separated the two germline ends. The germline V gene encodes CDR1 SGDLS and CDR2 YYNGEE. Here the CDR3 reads CASSVGGHSSYNEQFF. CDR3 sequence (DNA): TGTGCCAGCAGCGTAGGGGGACATAGCTCCTACAATGAGCAGTTCTTC.

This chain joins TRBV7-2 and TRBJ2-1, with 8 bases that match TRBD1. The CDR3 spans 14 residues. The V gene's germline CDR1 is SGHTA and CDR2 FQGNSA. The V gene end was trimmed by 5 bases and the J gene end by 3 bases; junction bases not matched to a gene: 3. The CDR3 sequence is CASSGQGFYNEQFF. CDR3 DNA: TGTGCCAGCAGCGGACAGGGATTCTACAATGAGCAGTTCTTC.

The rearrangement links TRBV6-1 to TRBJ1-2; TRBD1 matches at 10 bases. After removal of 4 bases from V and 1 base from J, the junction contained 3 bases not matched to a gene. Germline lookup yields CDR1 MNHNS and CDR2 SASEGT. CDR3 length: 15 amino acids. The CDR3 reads CASSGQGADNYGYTF. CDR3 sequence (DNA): TGTGCCAGCAGTGGACAGGGGGCCGATAACTATGGCTACACCTTC.

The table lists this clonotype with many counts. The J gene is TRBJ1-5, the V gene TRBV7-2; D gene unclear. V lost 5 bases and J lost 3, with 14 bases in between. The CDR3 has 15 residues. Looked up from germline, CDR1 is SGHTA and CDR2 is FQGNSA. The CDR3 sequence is CASSPGYQPNQPQHF. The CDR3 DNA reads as TGTGCCAGCAGCCCTGGGTACCAACCCAATCAGCCCCAGCATTTT. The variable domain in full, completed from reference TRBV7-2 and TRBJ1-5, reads GAGVSQSPSNKVTEKGKDVELRCDPISGHTALYWYRQSLGQGLEFLIYFQGNSAPDKSGLPSDRFSAERTGGSVSTLTIQRTQQEDSAVYLCASSPGYQPNQPQHFGDGTRLSIL.

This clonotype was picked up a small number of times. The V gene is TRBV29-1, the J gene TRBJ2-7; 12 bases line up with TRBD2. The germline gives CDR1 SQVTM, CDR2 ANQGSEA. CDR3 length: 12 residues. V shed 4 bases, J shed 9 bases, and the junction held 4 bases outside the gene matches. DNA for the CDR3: TGCAGCGTTGGCCAGACTAGCGGGGGGCAGTACTTC. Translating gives CSVGQTSGGQYF.

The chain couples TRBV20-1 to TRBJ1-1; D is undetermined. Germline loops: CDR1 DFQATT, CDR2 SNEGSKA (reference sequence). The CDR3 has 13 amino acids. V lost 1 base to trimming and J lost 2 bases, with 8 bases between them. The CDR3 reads CSARADFNTEAFF. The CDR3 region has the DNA TGCAGTGCTAGAGCAGACTTTAACACTGAAGCTTTCTTT.

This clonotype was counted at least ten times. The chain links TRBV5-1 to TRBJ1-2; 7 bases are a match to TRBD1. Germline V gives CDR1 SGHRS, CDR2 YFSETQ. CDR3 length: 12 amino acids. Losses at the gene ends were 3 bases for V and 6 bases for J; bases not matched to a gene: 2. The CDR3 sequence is CASSSTGDGYTF. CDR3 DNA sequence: TGCGCCAGCAGCTCAACAGGGGATGGCTACACCTTC. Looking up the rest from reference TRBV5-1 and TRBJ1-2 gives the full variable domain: KAGVTQTPRYLIKTRGQQVTLSCSPISGHRSVSWYQQTPGQGLQFLFEYFSETQRNKGNFPGRFSGRQFSNSRSEMNVSTLELGDSALYLCASSSTGDGYTFGSGTRLTVV.

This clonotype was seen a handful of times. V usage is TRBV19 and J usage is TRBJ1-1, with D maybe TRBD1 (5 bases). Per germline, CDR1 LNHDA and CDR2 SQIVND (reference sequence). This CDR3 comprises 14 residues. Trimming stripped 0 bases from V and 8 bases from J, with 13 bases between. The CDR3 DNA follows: TGTGCCAGTAGTATAGATTGGGGCACGCCGGAAGCTTTCTTT. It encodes CASSIDWGTPEAFF.

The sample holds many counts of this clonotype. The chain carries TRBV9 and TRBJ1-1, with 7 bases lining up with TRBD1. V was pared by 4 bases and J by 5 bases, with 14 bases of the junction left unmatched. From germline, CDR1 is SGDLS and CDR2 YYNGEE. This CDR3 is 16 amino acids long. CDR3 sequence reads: CASSPHPDRVGTEAFF. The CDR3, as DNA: TGTGCCAGCAGCCCCCATCCCGACAGGGTTGGGACTGAAGCTTTCTTT. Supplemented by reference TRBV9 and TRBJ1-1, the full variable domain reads DSGVTQTPKHLITATGQRVTLRCSPRSGDLSVYWYQQSLDQGLQFLIQYYNGEERAKGNILERFSAQQFPDLHSELNLSSLELGDSALYFCASSPHPDRVGTEAFFGQGTRLTVV.

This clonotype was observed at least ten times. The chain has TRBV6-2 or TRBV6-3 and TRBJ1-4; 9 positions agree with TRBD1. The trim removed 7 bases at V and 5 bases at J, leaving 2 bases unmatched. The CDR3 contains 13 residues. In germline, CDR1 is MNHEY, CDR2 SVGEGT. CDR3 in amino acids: CASTGQGNEKLFF. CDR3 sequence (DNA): TGTGCCAGCACGGGACAGGGAAATGAAAAACTGTTTTTT.

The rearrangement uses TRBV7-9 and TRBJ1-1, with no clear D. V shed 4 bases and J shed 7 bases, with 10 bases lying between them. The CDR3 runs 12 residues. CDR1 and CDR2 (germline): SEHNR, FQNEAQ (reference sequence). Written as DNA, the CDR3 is TGTGCCAGCAGCTCGGCCCTTCTTGAAGCTTTCTTT. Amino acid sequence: CASSSALLEAFF.

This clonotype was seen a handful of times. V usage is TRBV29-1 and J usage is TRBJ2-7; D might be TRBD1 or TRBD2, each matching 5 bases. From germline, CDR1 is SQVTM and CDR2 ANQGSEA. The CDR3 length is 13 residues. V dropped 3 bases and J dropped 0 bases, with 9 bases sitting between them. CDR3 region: CSVDGGSSYEQYF. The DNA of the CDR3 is TGCAGCGTTGATGGGGGATCCTCCTACGAGCAGTACTTC.

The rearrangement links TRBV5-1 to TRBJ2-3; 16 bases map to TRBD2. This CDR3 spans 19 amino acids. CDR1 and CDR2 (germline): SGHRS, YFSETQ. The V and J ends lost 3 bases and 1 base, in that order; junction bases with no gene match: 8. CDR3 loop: CASSSLGLAGGPRTDTQYF. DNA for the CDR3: TGCGCCAGCAGCTCGCTGGGACTAGCGGGGGGGCCTCGCACAGATACGCAGTATTTT.

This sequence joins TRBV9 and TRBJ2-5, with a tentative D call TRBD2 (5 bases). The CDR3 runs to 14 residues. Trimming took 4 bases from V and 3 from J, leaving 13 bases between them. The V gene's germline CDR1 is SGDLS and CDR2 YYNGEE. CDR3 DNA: TGTGCCAGCAGCCCGGGATCGGCGGAAGAGACCCAGTACTTC. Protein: CASSPGSAEETQYF.

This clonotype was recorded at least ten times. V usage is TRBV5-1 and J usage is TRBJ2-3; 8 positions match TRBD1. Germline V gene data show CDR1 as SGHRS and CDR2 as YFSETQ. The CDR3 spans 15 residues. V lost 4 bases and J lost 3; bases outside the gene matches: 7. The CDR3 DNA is TGCGCCAGCAGCGAGAGCGGACAGGGAACAGATACGCAGTATTTT. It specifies CASSESGQGTDTQYF.

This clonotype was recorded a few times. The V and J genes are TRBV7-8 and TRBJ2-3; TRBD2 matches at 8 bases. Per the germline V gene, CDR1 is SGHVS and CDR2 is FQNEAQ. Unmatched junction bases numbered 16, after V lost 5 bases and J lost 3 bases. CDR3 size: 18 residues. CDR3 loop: CASSARLAGGGDTDTQYF. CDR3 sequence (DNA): TGTGCCAGCAGCGCAAGACTGGCGGGGGGCGGGGATACAGATACGCAGTATTTT.

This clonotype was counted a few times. The CDR3 sequence is CSARAPGTAGANVLTF. The CDR3 DNA follows: TGCAGTGCTAGGGCCCCCGGGACAGCTGGGGCCAACGTCCTGACTTTC. The chain employs TRBV20-1 and TRBJ2-6, with TRBD1 matching over 7 bases. Trimming cost V 3 bases and J 2 bases; bases outside gene matches: 7. The CDR3 has 16 residues. Germline V lookup: CDR1 DFQATT, CDR2 SNEGSKA (reference sequence).

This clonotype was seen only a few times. CDR3 sequence: CSASLELKGYTF. The CDR3 region has the DNA TGCAGTGCTAGTCTGGAACTCAAGGGCTACACCTTC. This chain uses TRBV20-1 with TRBJ1-2; no clear D gene. Trimming took 3 bases from V and 8 from J, leaving 13 bases between them. Germline-derived CDR1 and CDR2 are DFQATT and SNEGSKA (reference sequence). The CDR3 is 12 residues long.